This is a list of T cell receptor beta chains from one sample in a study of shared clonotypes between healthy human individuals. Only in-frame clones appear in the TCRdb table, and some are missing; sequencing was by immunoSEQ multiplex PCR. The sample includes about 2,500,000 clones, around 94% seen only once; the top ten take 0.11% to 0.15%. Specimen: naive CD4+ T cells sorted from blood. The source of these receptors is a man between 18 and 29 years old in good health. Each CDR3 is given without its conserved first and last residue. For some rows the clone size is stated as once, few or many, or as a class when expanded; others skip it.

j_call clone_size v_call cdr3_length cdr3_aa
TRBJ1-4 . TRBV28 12 ASSSGTGSEKLF
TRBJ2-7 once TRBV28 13 ASSLFPGSNYEQY
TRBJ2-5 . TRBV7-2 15 ASSLGPSGGASKTQY
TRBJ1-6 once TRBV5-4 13 ASSSVDRADSPLH
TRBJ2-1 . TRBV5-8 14 ASRVGWTLTYNEQF
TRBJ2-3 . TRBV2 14 ASSAQGLAGADTQY
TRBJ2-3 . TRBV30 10 AWSVTTDTQY
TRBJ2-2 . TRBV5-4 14 ASSERGLINTGELF
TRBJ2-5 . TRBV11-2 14 ASQKKRGGSWETQY
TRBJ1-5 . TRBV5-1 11 ASSLYGNQPQH
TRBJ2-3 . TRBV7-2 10 ASTLGGDTQY
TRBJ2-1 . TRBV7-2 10 ASSSRAGGGF
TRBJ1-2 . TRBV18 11 ASSPGQSNGYT
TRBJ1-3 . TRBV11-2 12 ASSLGQGGNTIY
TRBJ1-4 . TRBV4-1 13 ASSGGAIGNEKLF
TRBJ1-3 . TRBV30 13 AWSLPGTSGNTIY
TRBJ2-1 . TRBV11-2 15 ASSLLTSGPSYNEQF
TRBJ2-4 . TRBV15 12 ATRGGGGQNIQY
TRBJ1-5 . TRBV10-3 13 AISDLSQGNQPQH
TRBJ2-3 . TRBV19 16 ASRPEGKWVSSTDTQY
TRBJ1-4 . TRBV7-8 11 ASSLGLIEKLF
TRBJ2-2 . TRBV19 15 ASSRQGAGANTGELF
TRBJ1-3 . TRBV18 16 ASSPSGTGGSSGNTIY
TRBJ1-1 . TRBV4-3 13 ASSQTDGRRTEAF
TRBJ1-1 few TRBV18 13 ASSPQQTENTEAF
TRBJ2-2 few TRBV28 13 ASSSPSFGTGELF
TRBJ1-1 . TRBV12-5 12 ASGLWQGDTEAF
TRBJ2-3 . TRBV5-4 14 ASSPFGPTSTDTQY
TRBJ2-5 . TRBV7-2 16 ASSSGTGRGARGETQY
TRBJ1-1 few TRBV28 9 ASIENTEAF
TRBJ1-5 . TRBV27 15 ASSLGAGAESNQPQH
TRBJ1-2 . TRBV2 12 ASSEGRGNYGYT
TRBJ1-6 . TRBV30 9 AWEENSPLH
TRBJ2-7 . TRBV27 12 ASSYGTEIYEQY
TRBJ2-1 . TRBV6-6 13 ASSHLAPLSNEQF
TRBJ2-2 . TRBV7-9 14 ASSLGPAANTGELF
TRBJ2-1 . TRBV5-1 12 ASSLTGPDNEQF
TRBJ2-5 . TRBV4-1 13 ASSQDRGLGETQY
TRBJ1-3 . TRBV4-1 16 ASSQEPFGWGSGNTIY
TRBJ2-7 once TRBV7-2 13 ASSPDRGRSGEQY
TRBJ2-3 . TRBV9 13 ASSVDGRATDTQY
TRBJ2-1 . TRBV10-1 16 ASSPTSGSGGRYNEQF
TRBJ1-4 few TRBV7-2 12 ASSLGTGGEKLF
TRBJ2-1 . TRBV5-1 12 ASSLNGDLNEQF
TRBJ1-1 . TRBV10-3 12 AISESQGNTEAF
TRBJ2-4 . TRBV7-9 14 ASSRTSGTSQNIQY